These T cell receptor beta chains were read from a single sample in a study of tumor and adjacent non-tumor tissue in lung cancer. TCRdb reanalysed the multiplex PCR reads using MiXCR and keeps one entry per CDR3 protein. The sample has just over 200,000 distinct CDR3 sequences, around 70% seen once; the top ten hold approximately 25%. The source material was lung tumor tissue. The source is a man aged 55 to 70 with non-small cell lung cancer. Each CDR3 is given with its conserved first and last residue. A D gene is named only where the DNA matches it firmly. Part of the rows lack a size; the others show once, few, many or a class for expanded clones.

TRBJ2-5	TRBV29-1	-	-	TGCAGCGTTCGCCGGCCGAAAGAGACCCAGTACTTC	CSVRRPKETQYF
TRBJ2-5	TRBV20-1	TRBD1	-	TGCAGTGCTCTCCCGGGACAGGGAATGAGGGAGACCCAGTACTTC	CSALPGQGMRETQYF
TRBJ2-3	TRBV12-3/TRBV12-4	TRBD2	-	TGTGCCAGCAGTTCCGGGACTAGCGGGAGGGGGCCTACAGATATGCAGTATTTT	CASSSGTSGRGPTDMQYF
TRBJ1-1	TRBV10-1	-	-	TGCGCCGGCAGTGAGGGGGACCCCCAAGCTGAAGCTTTCTTT	CAGSEGDPQAEAFF
TRBJ1-5	TRBV20-1	-	few	TGCAGTGCTTCCTCGGGGCCCGCCAATCAGCCCCAGCATTTT	CSASSGPANQPQHF
TRBJ1-1	TRBV4-1	TRBD1	-	TGCACCAGCAACCAACGGACAGGGGAGGGAAGCACTGAAGCTTTCTTT	CTSNQRTGEGSTEAFF
TRBJ2-1	TRBV11-3	TRBD2	-	TGTGCCAGCGACACGAGCGGGACTCGTATGCACAATGAACAGTTCTTC	CASDTSGTRMHNEQFF
TRBJ1-1	TRBV6-5	TRBD1	-	TGTGCCAGCAAAACCCGGGACAGGAGTTTAGCTTTCTTT	CASKTRDRSLAFF
TRBJ1-4	TRBV6-2/TRBV6-3	-	many	TGTGCCAGCAGTTACAGGGAAGCCCGAGACGAAAAACTGTTTTTT	CASSYREARDEKLFF
TRBJ2-7	TRBV11-1	TRBD1	-	TGTGCCAGCATAATGGACAGGGGGCGCGACGAGCAGTACTTC	CASIMDRGRDEQYF
TRBJ2-5	TRBV11-2	-	few	TGTGCCAGCAGCTCTATAGGGGAAGAGAGACAGTACTTC	CASSSIGEERQYF
TRBJ2-7	TRBV12-5	-	-	TGTGTTAGTGGTGAACAGGACTACGAGCAGTACTTC	CVSGEQDYEQYF
TRBJ2-1	TRBV20-1	-	-	TGCGGTGCTAGAATCCTAGGTGGGGACAAATACAATGAACAGTTCTTC	CGARILGGDKYNEQFF
TRBJ2-5	TRBV11-2	-	-	TGTGCCAGCAGCTTAGACCTAGAACTAGAGGGGCAAGAGACCCAGTACTTC	CASSLDLELEGQETQYF
TRBJ1-6	TRBV25-1	-	-	TGTGCCAGCAGTGACGACATCGCCCAACCCCTCCACTTT	CASSDDIAQPLHF
TRBJ2-2	TRBV11-3	-	few	TGTGCCAGCAGTCCCCGATATTTTTACGGCACCGGGGAGCTGTTTTTT	CASSPRYFYGTGELFF
TRBJ1-4	TRBV29-1	TRBD1	-	TGCAGCGTTTACGGGACAGGGGAATCAAAAATGTTCTTT	CSVYGTGESKMFF
TRBJ1-2	TRBV29-1	-	few	TGCAGCGTTGAAGATCGTGGGGGGGGCTACACCTTC	CSVEDRGGGYTF
TRBJ2-1	TRBV10-1	TRBD2	-	TGCGCCGGCAGCGCCGGGACTAGTCGGAATGAGCAGTTATTC	CAGSAGTSRNEQLF
TRBJ2-5	TRBV29-1	-	-	TGCAGTGGTGAGAGGCCCCAGCTCTGGACCCAGTACTTC	CSGERPQLWTQYF
TRBJ2-3	TRBV11-2	TRBD2	-	TGTACCAGCAAACTAGCGGGGGTAACAGATAAGCAGTATTTT	CTSKLAGVTDKQYF
TRBJ1-2	TRBV20-1	TRBD1	many	TGCAGTGCCCCGCCGGGACAGGGGTCAAACTATGGCTACACCTTC	CSAPPGQGSNYGYTF
TRBJ2-1	TRBV11-2	-	-	TGTGCCAGCAGCTTAAATCCATCGTTGGGCGCTGAGCAGTTCTTC	CASSLNPSLGAEQFF
TRBJ1-2	TRBV11-2	TRBD1	-	TGTGCCAGCAGCTCAGACGGGACAGGAAACTATGGCGACACCTTC	CASSSDGTGNYGDTF
TRBJ2-6	TRBV12-3/TRBV12-4	TRBD2	-	TGTGCCAGCACTCCAGGACTAGCGGGAGGAGTCTCTGGGGCCAACGTCCTGGCTTTC	CASTPGLAGGVSGANVLAF
TRBJ1-2	TRBV20-1	TRBD1	many	TGCAGTGCTAGAGACCAAGACAGGGGTCCCGGTTATGGCTACACCTTC	CSARDQDRGPGYGYTF
TRBJ2-1	TRBV5-5	TRBD1	-	TGTGCCAGCAGCCGGCCGGGACAGAAACCCTACAATGAGCAGTTCTTC	CASSRPGQKPYNEQFF
TRBJ1-1	TRBV6-1	-	few	TGTGCCAGCAGTGAATGGGTCACTGAAGCTTTCTTT	CASSEWVTEAFF
TRBJ1-4	TRBV6-5	-	once	TGTACCAGCATGGACAGTGACGATAATGAAAAACTGTTTTTT	CTSMDSDDNEKLFF
TRBJ2-1	TRBV20-1	TRBD2	once	TGCAATGCTAGAGATCTGACTAGCGTAATACCCCATGAGCAGTTCTTC	CNARDLTSVIPHEQFF
TRBJ1-2	TRBV6-2/TRBV6-3	TRBD1	-	TGTGCCAGCAGTTGGGACAGGGGCGGTGGCTACACCTTC	CASSWDRGGGYTF
TRBJ2-2	TRBV12-3/TRBV12-4	-	-	TGTGTCAGCAGTTTATGGTCGTCTGTCGCGAACACCGTGGAGCTGTTTTTT	CVSSLWSSVANTVELFF
TRBJ2-7	TRBV7-8	-	-	TGTGCCAGCAGCTTAATGGGGGGCGCCCCCTACGAGCAGTACTTC	CASSLMGGAPYEQYF
TRBJ1-1	TRBV7-8	TRBD1	-	TGTGCCAGCAGCCGCGAGGGGGCGAACACTGAAGCTTTCTTT	CASSREGANTEAFF
TRBJ2-1	TRBV5-6	-	few	TGTGCCAGCAGCCGGCTAAGGGGGAATGAGCAGTTCTTC	CASSRLRGNEQFF
TRBJ2-5	TRBV12-3/TRBV12-4	TRBD1	few	TGTGCCAGCAGTTTAGGGACAGGGGGCGTGAAGACCCAGTACTTC	CASSLGTGGVKTQYF
TRBJ2-1	TRBV12-3/TRBV12-4	-	many	TGTGCCAGCAGAAAGAACAGCCACTACAATGAGCAGTTCTTC	CASRKNSHYNEQFF
TRBJ2-7	TRBV20-1	TRBD2	-	TGCAGTGTAAATAGCGGGAGCTACGAGCAGTACTTC	CSVNSGSYEQYF
TRBJ1-4	TRBV20-1	-	-	TGCAGTGTCAAGGACGACAGGAGTGATGAAAAACTGTTTTTT	CSVKDDRSDEKLFF
TRBJ2-2	TRBV11-2	-	-	TGTGCCAGCAGCTTAGTAGCGAACGTGGAGCTGTTTTTT	CASSLVANVELFF
TRBJ2-5	TRBV20-1	TRBD2	-	TGCAGTGCTTCTAAACTAGCGGGAGGGCCGAGAGTGACACAGTACTTC	CSASKLAGGPRVTQYF
TRBJ2-3	TRBV6-1	TRBD2	-	TGTACCAGCAGTGGTAGGTGGGAGGGAGGTACGCAGTATTTT	CTSSGRWEGGTQYF
TRBJ2-7	TRBV11-3	-	-	TGTGCCAGTAGCTTAGCTAGCAGAGCCTACGAGCAGTACTTC	CASSLASRAYEQYF
TRBJ2-3	TRBV20-1	TRBD2	-	TGCAGTGCTAGAGATTCGATTTTACTAGCGGGAGTAATCCGTCCAGATACGCAGTATTTT	CSARDSILLAGVIRPDTQYF
TRBJ1-2	TRBV12-3/TRBV12-4	TRBD1	-	TGTGCCAGGAGTCCGGGACAGGGAGGCTACACCTTC	CARSPGQGGYTF
TRBJ2-7	TRBV6-1	-	-	TGTGCCAGCAGGTCTTTCTACGAGCAGTACTTC	CASRSFYEQYF
TRBJ2-5	TRBV20-1	TRBD2	many	TGCAGTGTAAATAGCGGGGATCTTCAAGAGACCCAGTACTTC	CSVNSGDLQETQYF
TRBJ2-1	TRBV4-2	-	-	TGTGCCATCAGTCAAGATAGTAATGAGCAGTTCTTC	CAISQDSNEQFF